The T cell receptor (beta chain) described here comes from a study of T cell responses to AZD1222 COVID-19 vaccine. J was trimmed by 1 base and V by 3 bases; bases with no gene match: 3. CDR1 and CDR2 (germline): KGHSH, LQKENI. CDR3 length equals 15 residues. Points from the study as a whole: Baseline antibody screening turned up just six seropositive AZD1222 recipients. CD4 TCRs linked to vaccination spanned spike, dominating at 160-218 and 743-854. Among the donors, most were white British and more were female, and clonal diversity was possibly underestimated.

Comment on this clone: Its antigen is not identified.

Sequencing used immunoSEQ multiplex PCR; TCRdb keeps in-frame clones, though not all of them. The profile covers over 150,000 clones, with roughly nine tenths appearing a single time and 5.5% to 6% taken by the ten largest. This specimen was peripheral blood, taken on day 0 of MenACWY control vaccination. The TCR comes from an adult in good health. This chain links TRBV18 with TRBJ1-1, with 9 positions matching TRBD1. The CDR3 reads CASSPSDRGNTEAFF. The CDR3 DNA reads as TGTGCCAGCTCACCGTCGGACAGGGGGAACACTGAAGCTTTCTTT.